This is a list of T cell receptor beta chains from one sample in a study of metastatic and nonmetastatic thyroid tumors. TCRdb re-called the PCR reads via MiXCR. The sample holds 13,000 to 15,000 clones; less than 4.5% are singletons and the top ten take 25% to 30%. The sequenced sample was tumor tissue. Source of these receptors: a female donor with papillary thyroid cancer or a benign thyroid nodule (not recorded which). Some clones in this sample may be carry-over from other donors' samples. The CDR3 runs from the conserved cysteine through the conserved F or W. A D gene is named only where the DNA matches it firmly. Part of the rows lack a size; the others show once, few, many or a class for expanded clones.

clone size	V gene	D gene	J gene	CDR3 protein	CDR3 DNA
-	TRBV6-1	-	TRBJ2-3	CASSTQGLSTDTQYF	TGTGCCAGCAGTACTCAGGGTTTGAGCACAGATACGCAGTATTTT
few	TRBV6-5	-	TRBJ1-2	CASSYSTGGYTF	TGTGCCAGCAGTTACTCGACTGGGGGCTACACCTTC
-	TRBV7-6	-	TRBJ2-2	CASSLAANTGELFF	TGTGCCAGCAGCTTAGCTGCGAACACCGGGGAGCTGTTTTTT
-	TRBV20-1	TRBD2	TRBJ2-7	CSANLAGKTLGEQYF	TGCAGTGCTAACCTAGCGGGAAAGACCCTTGGCGAGCAGTACTTC
-	TRBV20-1	-	TRBJ2-7	CSARDNYEQYF	TGCAGTGCTAGAGACAACTACGAGCAGTACTTC
-	TRBV2	-	TRBJ2-7	CASRRQPSTYEQYF	TGTGCCAGCAGGCGACAGCCATCTACCTACGAGCAGTACTTC
few	TRBV6-4	TRBD2	TRBJ2-1	CASSSGTSEGNEQFF	TGTGCCAGCAGTAGCGGGACTAGCGAAGGCAATGAGCAGTTCTTC
-	TRBV6-5	-	TRBJ1-2	CASSYSGTNYGYTF	TGTGCCAGCAGTTACTCCGGGACAAACTATGGCTACACCTTC
-	TRBV27	TRBD1	TRBJ1-2	CASSRRGHYGYTF	TGTGCCAGCAGTCGGAGGGGGCATTATGGCTACACCTTC
-	TRBV7-9	TRBD2	TRBJ2-6	CASSSLWTRGGSGANVLTF	TGTGCCAGCAGCTCGTTATGGACGCGGGGGGGCTCTGGGGCCAACGTCCTGACTTTC
-	TRBV7-8	-	TRBJ2-3	CASSLAAGITDTQYF	TGTGCCAGCAGCTTAGCGGCAGGGATCACAGATACGCAGTATTTT
few	TRBV15	-	TRBJ2-1	CATSRDQGYNEQFF	TGTGCCACCAGCAGAGATCAGGGGTACAATGAGCAGTTCTTC
few	TRBV27	-	TRBJ1-1	CASSSRNRAGGYTEAFF	TGTGCCAGCAGTTCACGAAACAGGGCCGGAGGGTACACTGAAGCTTTCTTT
few	TRBV6-1	-	TRBJ2-2	CASSEGAGITGELFF	TGTGCCAGCAGTGAAGGGGCCGGGATCACCGGGGAGCTGTTTTTT
-	TRBV6-1	-	TRBJ2-7	CAIIGGGIYGQYF	TGTGCCATCATAGGTGGGGGAATCTACGGGCAGTACTTC
-	TRBV20-1	-	TRBJ1-2	CSARHRDINYRGYTF	TGCAGTGCTAGACACAGAGATATTAACTATCGGGGCTACACCTTC
-	TRBV19	-	TRBJ2-3	CASSIDLGGRGTDTQYF	TGTGCCAGTAGTATAGATCTAGGGGGGAGAGGCACAGATACGCAGTATTTT
-	TRBV7-6	-	TRBJ1-3	CASSLATASSGNTIYF	TGTGCCAGCAGCTTAGCGACCGCCAGCTCTGGAAACACCATATATTTT
few	TRBV28	-	TRBJ1-5	CASRPGQFYSNQPQHF	TGTGCCAGCAGACCAGGACAGTTCTATAGCAATCAGCCCCAGCATTTT
medium-sized	TRBV30	-	TRBJ1-1	CAWKYSRDYTEAFF	TGTGCCTGGAAATATTCCAGGGACTACACTGAAGCTTTCTTT
few	TRBV25-1	-	TRBJ2-1	CASSIPQGNNEQFF	TGTGCCAGCAGTATACCCCAGGGAAACAATGAGCAGTTCTTC
-	TRBV6-1	-	TRBJ2-3	CASRSGIYADTQYF	TGTGCCAGCAGATCCGGGATTTACGCAGATACGCAGTATTTT
few	TRBV3-1	TRBD1	TRBJ2-2	CASSRRTGINTGELFF	TGTGCCAGCAGCCGACGGACAGGAATAAACACCGGGGAGCTGTTTTTT
-	TRBV6-1	-	TRBJ1-2	CASSEMAGTNYGYTF	TGTGCCAGCAGTGAAATGGCAGGGACTAACTATGGCTACACCTTC
few	TRBV6-1	-	TRBJ2-2	CASPRTVTNTGELFF	TGTGCCAGCCCTCGGACAGTTACAAACACCGGGGAGCTGTTTTTT
-	TRBV6-1	-	TRBJ1-1	CASSEITGSGLEAFF	TGTGCCAGCAGCGAAATAACAGGGAGCGGGCTCGAAGCTTTCTTT
-	TRBV12-3/TRBV12-4	-	TRBJ2-1	CASSSVRGMGNEQFF	TGTGCCAGCAGCTCGGTACGCGGGATGGGCAATGAGCAGTTCTTC
-	TRBV5-1	-	TRBJ1-1	CASSSYTDFMNTEAFF	TGCGCCAGCAGCTCTTACACGGATTTCATGAACACTGAAGCTTTCTTT
few	TRBV27	-	TRBJ2-2	CASSDTGELFF	TGTGCCAGCAGTGACACCGGGGAGCTGTTTTTT
large	TRBV27	-	TRBJ2-3	CASSLSRWSTDTQYF	TGTGCCAGCAGTTTATCCAGGTGGAGCACAGATACGCAGTATTTT
few	TRBV20-1	-	TRBJ2-7	CSARGPLPVGYEQYF	TGCAGTGCTAGAGGCCCGCTGCCAGTGGGCTACGAGCAGTACTTC
few	TRBV28	-	TRBJ2-7	CASSSGAGSYEQYF	TGTGCCAGCAGCTCAGGGGCCGGCTCCTACGAGCAGTACTTC
-	TRBV7-2	-	TRBJ1-2	CASILRGTNYGYTF	TGTGCCAGCATTCTCAGGGGCACTAACTATGGCTACACCTTC
many	TRBV6-5	-	TRBJ2-2	CASSYGLDYMNTGELFF	TGTGCCAGCAGTTACGGCCTCGACTATATGAACACCGGGGAGCTGTTTTTT
few	TRBV30	TRBD1	TRBJ2-3	CAWSTGGTDTQYF	TGTGCCTGGAGTACAGGGGGCACAGATACGCAGTATTTT
-	TRBV20-1	-	TRBJ1-6	CSARDFPFSSYNSPLHF	TGCAGTGCTAGAGATTTTCCATTTAGCTCCTATAATTCACCCCTCCACTTT
-	TRBV5-1	-	TRBJ2-3	CASSHWQVTDTQYF	TGCGCCAGCAGCCATTGGCAGGTCACAGATACGCAGTATTTT
few	TRBV20-1	-	TRBJ1-1	CSARGGTEAFF	TGCAGTGCTAGAGGGGGCACTGAAGCTTTCTTT
few	TRBV28	-	TRBJ1-5	CASSVPTGGQPQHF	TGTGCCAGCAGCGTCCCGACAGGAGGTCAGCCCCAGCATTTT
-	TRBV20-1	-	TRBJ2-7	CSALSTGQVPYEQYF	TGCAGTGCCCTATCGACGGGCCAGGTCCCTTACGAGCAGTACTTC
-	TRBV2	TRBD2	TRBJ2-3	CASSVLAGVDTQYF	TGTGCCAGCAGTGTCCTAGCGGGAGTAGATACGCAGTATTTT
-	TRBV6-1	TRBD1	TRBJ2-1	CASSEDRGVDEQFF	TGTGCCAGCAGTGAGGACAGGGGAGTGGATGAGCAGTTCTTC